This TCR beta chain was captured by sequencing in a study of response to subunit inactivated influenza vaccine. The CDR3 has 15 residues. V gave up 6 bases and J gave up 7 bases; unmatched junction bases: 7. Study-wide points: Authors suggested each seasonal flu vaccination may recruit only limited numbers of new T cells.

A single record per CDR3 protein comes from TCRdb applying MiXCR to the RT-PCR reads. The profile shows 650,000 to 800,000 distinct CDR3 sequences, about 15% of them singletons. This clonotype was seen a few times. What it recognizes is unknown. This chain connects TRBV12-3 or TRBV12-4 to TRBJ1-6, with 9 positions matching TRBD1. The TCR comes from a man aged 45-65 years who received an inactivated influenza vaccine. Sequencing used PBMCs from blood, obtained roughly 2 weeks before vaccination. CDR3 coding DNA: TGTGCCAGCAGCACAGGGGGCCGCCTCAATTCACCCCTCCACTTT. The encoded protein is CASSTGGRLNSPLHF.